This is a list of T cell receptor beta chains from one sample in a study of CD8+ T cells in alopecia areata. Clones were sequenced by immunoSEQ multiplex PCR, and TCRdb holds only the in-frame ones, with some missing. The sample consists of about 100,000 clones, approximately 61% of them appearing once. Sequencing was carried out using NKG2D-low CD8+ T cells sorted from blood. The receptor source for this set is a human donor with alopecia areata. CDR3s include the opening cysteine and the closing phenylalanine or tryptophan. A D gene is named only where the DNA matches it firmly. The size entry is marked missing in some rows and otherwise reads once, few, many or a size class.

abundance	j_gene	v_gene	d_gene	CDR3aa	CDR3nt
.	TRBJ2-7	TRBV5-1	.	CASSLDAGNAYEQYF	TGCGCCAGCAGCTTGGATGCAGGAAATGCCTACGAGCAGTACTTC
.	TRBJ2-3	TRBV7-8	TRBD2	CASSLAVASGGTDTQYF	TGTGCCAGCAGCTTAGCGGTAGCTAGCGGGGGCACAGATACGCAGTATTTT
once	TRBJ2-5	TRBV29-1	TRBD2	CSVVGTSSVREQYF	TGCAGCGTTGTCGGGACTAGCTCGGTTCGGGAGCAGTACTTC
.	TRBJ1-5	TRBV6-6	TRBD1	CASSRDRGSNQPQHF	TGTGCCAGCAGCCGGGACAGGGGAAGCAATCAGCCCCAGCATTTT
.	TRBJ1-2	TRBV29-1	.	CSVGSGYGYTF	TGCAGCGTCGGGTCGGGCTATGGCTACACCTTC
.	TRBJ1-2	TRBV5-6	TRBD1	CASSLATGGKRGGYTF	TGTGCCAGCAGCTTGGCGACAGGGGGGAAAAGAGGAGGCTACACCTTC
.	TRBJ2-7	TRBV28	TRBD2	CASSMGGTALYEQYF	TGTGCCAGCAGTATGGGGGGGACCGCCCTCTACGAGCAGTACTTC
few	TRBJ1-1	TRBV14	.	CASSQQGRNTEAFF	TGTGCCAGCAGCCAACAGGGGAGGAACACTGAAGCTTTCTTT
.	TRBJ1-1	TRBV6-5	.	CASPEAFF	TGTGCCAGTCCTGAAGCTTTCTTT
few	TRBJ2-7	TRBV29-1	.	CSVATGTPSYEQYF	TGCAGCGTGGCAACCGGGACACCATCCTACGAGCAGTACTTC
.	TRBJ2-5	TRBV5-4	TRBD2	CASSTGLAGGTQYF	TGTGCCAGCAGCACGGGACTAGCGGGAGGGACCCAGTACTTC
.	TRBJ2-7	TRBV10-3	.	CAISDSSYEQYF	TGTGCCATCAGTGACAGCTCCTACGAGCAGTACTTC
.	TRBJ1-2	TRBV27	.	CASSFWGGQGYGYTF	TGTGCCAGCAGTTTTTGGGGGGGGCAAGGCTATGGCTACACCTTC
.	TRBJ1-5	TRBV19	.	CASSAGDLSNQPQHF	TGTGCCAGTAGTGCGGGGGATCTGAGCAATCAGCCCCAGCATTTT
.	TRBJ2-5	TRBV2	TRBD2	CASQLAGNQETQYF	TGTGCCAGCCAACTAGCGGGGAACCAAGAGACCCAGTACTTC
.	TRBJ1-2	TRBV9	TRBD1	CASSGSRQGDGYTF	TGTGCCAGCAGCGGATCGAGACAGGGGGATGGCTACACCTTC
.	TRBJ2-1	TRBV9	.	CASSGDGYNEQFF	TGTGCCAGCAGCGGAGACGGCTACAATGAGCAGTTCTTC
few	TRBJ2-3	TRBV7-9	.	CASSSHKATDTQYF	TGTGCCAGCAGCTCCCACAAAGCCACAGATACGCAGTATTTT
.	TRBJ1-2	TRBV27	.	CASSLGSNYGYTF	TGTGCCAGCAGTTTGGGCAGTAACTATGGCTACACCTTC
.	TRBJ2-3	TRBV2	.	CASSEWGDTQYF	TGTGCCAGCAGTGAATGGGGCGATACGCAGTATTTT
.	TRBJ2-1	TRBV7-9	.	CASSPTGTDYEQFF	TGTGCCAGCAGCCCGACCGGGACGGATTATGAGCAGTTCTTC
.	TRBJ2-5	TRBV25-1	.	CASSKVGSQETQYF	TGTGCCAGCAGCAAAGTTGGGTCCCAAGAGACCCAGTACTTC
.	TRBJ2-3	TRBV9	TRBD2	CASSQSGSPPDTQYF	TGTGCCAGCAGCCAAAGCGGGAGCCCCCCAGATACGCAGTATTTT
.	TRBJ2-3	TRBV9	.	CASSVASVTDTQYF	TGTGCCAGCAGCGTAGCCAGCGTCACAGATACGCAGTATTTT
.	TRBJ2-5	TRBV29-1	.	CSVVSRSIETQYF	TGCAGCGTTGTTTCTAGATCGATAGAGACCCAGTACTTC
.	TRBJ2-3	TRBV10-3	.	CAISDVDHSSTDTQYF	TGTGCCATCAGTGATGTGGACCACTCCTCCACAGATACGCAGTATTTT
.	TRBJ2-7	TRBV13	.	CASSFWGQANYEQYF	TGTGCCAGCAGCTTTTGGGGGCAGGCCAACTACGAGCAGTACTTC
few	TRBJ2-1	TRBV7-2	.	CASSSTDRSNEQFF	TGTGCCAGCAGCTCCACGGACCGAAGCAATGAGCAGTTCTTC